The 15 T cell receptor beta chains given below trace back to one sample, sequenced in a study of siplizumab effects on memory and regulatory T cells. The data were produced by immunoSEQ multiplex PCR, yet TCRdb's version contains in-frame clones alone and is incomplete. The profile shows tens of thousands of clones, 91% of them singletons. The sample taken for sequencing was CD8+ T cells sorted from blood. The receptor source for this set is a human donor in good health.

This chain uses TRBV19 with TRBJ1-5; D is possibly TRBD1 (5 bases). The V end lost 5 bases, the J end lost 1 base, and 12 bases lay between the germline ends. The CDR3 length is 15 residues. The V gene's germline CDR1 is LNHDA and CDR2 SQIVND (reference sequence). CDR3 DNA sequence: TGTGCCAGTAGTTGGGGGGGGTTGAGCAATCAGCCCCAGCATTTT. Translation gives CASSWGGLSNQPQHF.

This chain links TRBV11-3 with TRBJ2-1, with 10 positions matching TRBD2. J gave up 4 bases and V 1 base, and 7 bases lay outside the gene matches. The CDR3 totals 17 residues. From germline, CDR1 is SGHNT and CDR2 YENEEA. The CDR3: CASSLGAGTSAYNEQFF. CDR3 in DNA: TGTGCCAGCAGCTTAGGGGCCGGGACTAGCGCTTACAATGAGCAGTTCTTC.

The chain joins TRBV10-3 to TRBJ2-7, with 10 positions matching TRBD2. The CDR3 sequence is 14 residues long. Trimming took 8 bases from V and 3 from J; bases not matched to a gene: 7. CDR1 is ENHRY and CDR2 is SYGVKD in the germline V gene. The CDR3 nucleotides are TGTGCCATCCTAGACTCTAGCGGGAGCTACGAGCAGTACTTC. Encoded protein: CAILDSSGSYEQYF.

Note on this clone: This same CDR3 is encoded by further DNA sequences in the sample. The J gene is TRBJ2-3, the V gene TRBV5-1, with D possibly TRBD1 on 5 matching bases. Trimming stripped 4 bases from V and 1 base from J, with 13 bases between. From germline, CDR1 is SGHRS and CDR2 YFSETQ. This CDR3 has 15 residues. The CDR3 DNA sequence: TGCGCCAGCAGCCCCCCGGGCAGGGGCACAGATACGCAGTATTTT. Amino acids: CASSPPGRGTDTQYF.

The genes are TRBV4-1 and TRBJ2-7; D unclear. The CDR3 extends over 13 amino acids. Trimming removed 0 bases at V and 4 bases at J, with 7 bases between. Germline CDR1 and CDR2: MGHRA and YSYEKL. CDR3 amino acids: CASSQEPTYEQYF. As DNA, the CDR3 is TGCGCCAGCAGCCAAGAGCCTACTTACGAGCAGTACTTC.

The CDR3 sequence: CASSDSNQPQHF. The CDR3 DNA reads as TGTGCCAGCTCGGACAGCAATCAGCCCCAGCATTTT. The chain recombines TRBV27 with TRBJ1-5; D gene uncertain. Germline V lookup: CDR1 MNHEY, CDR2 SMNVEV (reference sequence). The CDR3 is made up of 12 amino acids. V was pared by 8 bases and J by 1 base, with 6 bases between.

The genes are TRBV12-5 and TRBJ2-2, with a tentative D call TRBD1 (6 bases). Trimming removed 0 bases at V and 0 bases at J, with 8 bases between. Germline assignment: CDR1 LGHNT and CDR2 FRNRAP. CDR3 size: 16 residues. The CDR3 region has the DNA TGTGCTAGTGGTTTGGTACAGGGAGCGAACACCGGGGAGCTGTTTTTT. Encoded protein: CASGLVQGANTGELFF.

The V and J genes are TRBV6-6 and TRBJ2-7; D is perhaps TRBD2 (6 bases). V was pared by 2 bases and J by 7 bases, with 12 bases between. Germline assignment: CDR1 MNHNY and CDR2 SVGAGI (reference sequence). The CDR3 covers 13 residues. The CDR3: CASSYVGGWEQYF. For the CDR3, the DNA is TGTGCCAGCAGTTACGTCGGGGGATGGGAGCAGTACTTC.

This clone has just a few counts. The chain links TRBV4-1 to TRBJ1-5; D gene uncertain. This CDR3 contains 15 residues. V was cut by 0 bases and J by 7 bases, with 13 bases left in between. Germline V gives CDR1 MGHRA, CDR2 YSYEKL. For the CDR3, the DNA is TGCGCCAGCAGCCAAGATCTCGGGGTGAGCCAGCCCCAGCATTTT. It specifies CASSQDLGVSQPQHF.

The chain recombines TRBV25-1 with TRBJ1-5, with TRBD1 as a possible D gene (5 bases). The CDR3 loop spans 13 amino acids. The V end lost 5 bases, the J end lost 1 base, and 6 bases lay between the germline ends. Germline CDR1 is MGHDK and CDR2 is SYGVNS. In nucleotides, the CDR3 is TGTGCCAGCAGTCCAGGGAGCAATCAGCCCCAGCATTTT. It codes for CASSPGSNQPQHF. Drawing the rest from reference TRBV25-1 and TRBJ1-5, the complete variable domain is EADIYQTPRYLVIGTGKKITLECSQTMGHDKMYWYQQDPGMELHLIHYSYGVNSTEKGDLSSESTVSRIRTEHFPLTLESARPSHTSQYLCASSPGSNQPQHFGDGTRLSIL.

J is TRBJ1-4 and V is TRBV7-9; TRBD1 matches 8 bases. V dropped 5 bases and J dropped 3; count of bases not matched to a gene: 8. CDR1 and CDR2 from the germline V gene are SEHNR and FQNEAQ (reference sequence). The CDR3 is 16 residues long. CDR3 protein: CASSRPQGESNEKLFF. The CDR3 DNA reads TGTGCCAGCAGCCGTCCACAGGGGGAATCTAATGAAAAACTGTTTTTT. The full variable domain, in which reference TRBV7-9 and TRBJ1-4 provide the parts outside the CDR3, is DTGVSQNPRHKITKRGQNVTFRCDPISEHNRLYWYRQTLGQGPEFLTYFQNEAQLEKSRLLSDRFSAERPKGSFSTLEIQRTEQGDSAMYLCASSRPQGESNEKLFFGSGTQLSVL.

The CDR3 DNA sequence: TGTGCCAGCAGCCCCGTGGGGGCTAGAGGGCCCGGGGAGCTGTTTTTT. Its translation is CASSPVGARGPGELFF. This chain connects TRBV27 to TRBJ2-2, with TRBD1 as a possible D gene (6 bases). Trimming cost V 6 bases and J 6 bases, with 20 bases left between them. The CDR3 is 16 residues long. Germline V gene data show CDR1 as MNHEY and CDR2 as SMNVEV (reference sequence).

The genes are TRBV5-2 and TRBJ2-6; TRBD1 reflects the table's D call only, with no check against the DNA. TRBV5-2 constitutes a pseudogene. The CDR3 consists of 17 residues. CDR3 in amino acids: CASKETGEQSRANVLTF. CDR3 DNA sequence: TGTGCCAGCAAGGAGACAGGAGAACAAAGTCGGGCCAACGTCCTGACTTTC.

V and J are TRBV27 and TRBJ1-6; unclear D gene. The germline CDR1 and CDR2 sequences are MNHEY and SMNVEV (reference sequence). V was pared by 4 bases and J by 0 bases, with 1 base between. The CDR3 consists of 13 residues. The CDR3 DNA follows: TGTGCCAGCAGTTACTCCTATAATTCACCCCTCCACTTT. Its translation: CASSYSYNSPLHF.

The rearrangement uses TRBV9 and TRBJ2-7, with D unclear. V shed 1 base and J shed 1 base, with 12 bases lying between them. Germline CDR1 reads SGDLS; CDR2 reads YYNGEE. The CDR3 is made up of 15 amino acids. This chain's CDR3 is CASSVTPESSYEQYF. Written as DNA, the CDR3 is TGTGCCAGCAGCGTAACTCCCGAATCGTCCTACGAGCAGTACTTC.